This T cell receptor beta chain comes out of a study of cytomegalovirus exposure and HLA in healthy donors (dated by TCRdb to 2015 to 2018). A note on the overall study: According to an earlier analysis of around 600 of the donors, about 180 million T cells yielded roughly 110 million unique TCR beta sequences and less than 300 Gb of sequence data. Around 330 gigabases of sequencing data and approximately 91 million unique TCR sequences made up an early release that covered 640 HLA-typed donors. Of the roughly 400 genotyped donors, 65% to 90% fell in the genetic ancestry cluster associated with self-reported Caucasian donors. The aim of the study was to test whether cataloging public T cell receptors could identify signatures of past pathogen exposure. The study used immunosequencing to profile the T cell repertoires of approximately 690 subjects and linked those repertoires to cytomegalovirus serostatus. Besides the first cohort of more than 650 subjects, a separate validation cohort made up of 120 or so different subjects was used. To predict cytomegalovirus infection status, the study brought together high-throughput TCR immunosequencing, statistical association of individual TCRs with disease status, and machine learning. To study patterns of TCR occurrence, a later analysis re-analyzed previously published TCR beta repertoires from 500 to 850 donors and added high-resolution HLA genotyping. Rather than drawing on any new phenotypic data, the later analysis identified candidate immune exposures from TCR beta sequences and the way those sequences occurred across donors. An earlier analysis of 587 of the donors applied high-throughput TCR beta sequencing to assess whether each TCR beta V gene segment acted as functional or pseudogenic. Donor age, sex, ethnicity and CMV serostatus were compiled alongside the repertoire data. A later genetic analysis took genome-wide SNP genotypes for about 65% of the 666 donors and used that subset as a discovery cohort. Every repertoire in the discovery cohort had been generated on one and the same sequencing platform. Class I and class II HLA loci were covered by the typing at four-digit resolution. Typing coverage differed by locus: A, B, C, DRB1 and DQB1 were typed in roughly 620-640 donors, DQA1 in approximately 520, DPA1 in 600 to 610, and DPB1 in approximately 450. Because of strong linkage in the cohort, a few DR-DQ haplotypes were treated as single units for association and clustering. Among approximately 370 genotyped donors of the cohort, an average of around 220,000 unique TCR beta nucleotide sequences was sequenced per donor, of which approximately 19% were non-productive. What the work shows at the level of the full study, not this receptor alone: A later analysis associated 16,951 TCR beta sequences with specific HLA alleles at a false discovery rate of 0.05. In an earlier analysis of a few hundred of the donors, most TCR beta V segments were observed in productive rearrangements about 87% or about 30% of the time, broadly matching IMGT annotations. According to a later analysis, TCR association rates differed among HLA loci, with DRB1 alleles showing the most associated TCRs and HLA-C alleles showing the fewest. Compared with the roughly 700-donor mean, donors in an Asian-associated ancestry cluster had fewer N-insertions in productive TCRs, according to a later genetic analysis. In a later analysis, HLA-associated TCR beta chains were found to be more clonally expanded and to have lower generation probabilities than equally common non-associated chains. A total of some 180 TCR beta chains were listed by the study as associated with cytomegalovirus. In a later analysis, several top co-occurrence clusters were reported to appear linked to parvovirus B19, influenza, CMV and Epstein-Barr virus. Presence/absence analyses assumed roughly uniform sequencing depth across donors, an assumption that may not hold. V-gene and J-gene trimming of TCR beta chains was associated with a missense DCLRE1C variant in a later genetic analysis, and the association was replicated in an independent cohort. The authors suggested that the approach could potentially be generalized to other disease states and immunological phenotypes. Most TCR sequences were observed very rarely across donors, whereas some public TCRs were present in many individuals. In a later analysis, most CMV-associated TCR beta chains were found to appear HLA-restricted, with HLA associations seemingly driven largely by CMV exposure. In vitro tests confirmed that a few of the cytomegalovirus-associated TCR beta chains recognize cytomegalovirus antigens. Correlated functional status among segregating V segments might reflect linkage disequilibrium, but an unknown experimental factor could not be ruled out. Because HLA typing was unavailable for some donors at each locus, only the typed subset was used in association tests. Only TCR beta chains were sequenced in this cohort, and the absence of alpha or paired-chain data limited detectable features. A further reported finding was that TCR beta sequences accurately predicted the HLA-A and HLA-B alleles for most subjects in the first cohort. A cluster of highly shared sequence variants was judged likely to represent a technical artifact of the sequencing pipeline. Assigning TCR associations to individual alleles was difficult when HLA alleles, especially DR and DQ, strongly co-occurred. Fewer than 20 rarely observed V segments, including chromosome 9 orphons, were excluded from the earlier analysis of just under 600 of the donors because counts were too low. The classifier was reported to diagnose cytomegalovirus status with high specificity and sensitivity in both the original and validation cohorts. Immune exposure information for the cohort was limited to CMV serostatus.

The cohort was made up of under 800 healthy bone marrow donors. At the time of sampling, all cohort members were nominally healthy, though unrecorded immune exposures were likely present. The donor tested CMV seronegative and was one of the 352 seronegative cohort members. A peripheral blood sample was provided by each donor, and peripheral blood mononuclear cells were used for TCR beta sequencing. The Qiagen DNeasy Blood Extraction Kit was used to extract genomic DNA from the blood cell samples. For this clone: Its antigen is not yet known. No per-base quality is available; no much larger clone lies one base away.

Library preparation employed the immunoSEQ multiplex PCR assay. For the multiplex PCR, a mixture combining 60 forward primers for TCR Vbeta segments and 13 reverse primers for TCR Jbeta segments was used. The CDR3 region of rearranged TCR beta genes was amplified from genomic DNA by a multiplex PCR assay. The amplified TCR beta libraries were sequenced on the Illumina HiSeq System as 87-base-pair reads. Regarding the original processing steps: In a later analysis, some 80 million unique TCR beta chains were counted across the 690 or so repertoires, and around 10 million of these chains were shared by at least two donors. Raw reads were error-corrected and collapsed into unique sequences with a nearest-neighbor algorithm that merged closely related sequences to remove PCR and sequencing errors. Alignment of CDR3 sequences to IMGT reference sequences was used to assign V, D and J gene segments. For a sequence to be retained, at least a six-nucleotide match to both a V gene segment and a J gene segment was required. A rearrangement was called productive if the CDR3 had no stop codons and remained in frame with V and J, and every other rearrangement was called non-productive. CDR3 was defined by IMGT convention, running from the second conserved V-encoded cysteine to the conserved J-encoded phenylalanine. Sequences without an unambiguous match to a single V gene segment were excluded from the earlier analysis of almost 600 of the donors. An earlier analysis of a few hundred of the donors classified V segments as functional when productive rearrangements were above 56.7% and as segregating when the standard deviation between donors was above 5%. A statistical classification framework was built to diagnose cytomegalovirus status from the catalog of TCR beta chain sequences. In a later analysis, V and J genes were assigned by comparing TCR nucleotide sequences against IMGT/GENE-DB human TR gene sequences. The TCRdist pipeline was used in a later analysis to assign CDR3 sequences and most-parsimonious VDJ recombination scenarios. In a later analysis, each TCR beta chain was defined by its CDR3 amino acid sequence together with its V-gene family, and reads lacking a unique V-gene family were excluded. As a way to deal with suspected cross-contamination and a sequencing artifact, a later analysis dropped approximately 570 nucleotide sequences that were highly shared and had low generation probability. In a later analysis, a clonal expansion index for each public chain was calculated from normalized within-repertoire ranks of inferred template counts. Generation probabilities in a later analysis came from a VDJ recombination model fitted to out-of-frame rearrangements, and those results were checked against IGoR. Hypergeometric tests were used in a later analysis to score TCR-TCR, TCR-HLA and TCR-CMV co-occurrence, with a repertoire-size bias correction applied to the TCR pairs. In a later analysis, false discovery rates were estimated by permuting HLA or CMV assignments 20 times. In a later analysis, co-occurring TCRs were grouped with DBSCAN, and TCRdist sequence similarity was added when clustering was performed within HLA-allele-positive subsets. Co-occurrence clustering excluded repertoires with fewer than 30,000 or more than 120,000 public chains, plus five with anomalous nucleotide sharing. The immuneACCESS repertoire file appears here via TCRdb, limited to in-frame rearrangements. These files lack a portion of the clones; in checked studies, under half of the deficit traces to unresolved V genes, and the cause of the others is not known. Clone size and the V and J calls come from that table; the DNA yielded D and trimming. For this sample the table gives 90,000 to 120,000 clones, of which roughly 80% were detected only once. The ten most abundant clones make up around 2.1% of the sample.

The source is a man in his thirties or forties in good health and CMV-seronegative. The sequencing input was PBMCs.

The bases read TGTGCCAGCAACCTTGGACAGGGGGTTAGTGAAAAACTGTTTTTT. It translates as CASNLGQGVSEKLFF. The rearrangement combines TRBV2 with TRBJ1-4; TRBD1 agrees with 10 junctional bases. The germline V gene provides CDR1 SNHLY and CDR2 FYNNEI. V has 7 bases trimmed and J has 7 bases trimmed; junction bases matching no gene number 9. Including cysteine and phenylalanine, the CDR3 has 15 amino acids. Here the CDR3 DNA is all that survives: 45 bases in frame from base 1.